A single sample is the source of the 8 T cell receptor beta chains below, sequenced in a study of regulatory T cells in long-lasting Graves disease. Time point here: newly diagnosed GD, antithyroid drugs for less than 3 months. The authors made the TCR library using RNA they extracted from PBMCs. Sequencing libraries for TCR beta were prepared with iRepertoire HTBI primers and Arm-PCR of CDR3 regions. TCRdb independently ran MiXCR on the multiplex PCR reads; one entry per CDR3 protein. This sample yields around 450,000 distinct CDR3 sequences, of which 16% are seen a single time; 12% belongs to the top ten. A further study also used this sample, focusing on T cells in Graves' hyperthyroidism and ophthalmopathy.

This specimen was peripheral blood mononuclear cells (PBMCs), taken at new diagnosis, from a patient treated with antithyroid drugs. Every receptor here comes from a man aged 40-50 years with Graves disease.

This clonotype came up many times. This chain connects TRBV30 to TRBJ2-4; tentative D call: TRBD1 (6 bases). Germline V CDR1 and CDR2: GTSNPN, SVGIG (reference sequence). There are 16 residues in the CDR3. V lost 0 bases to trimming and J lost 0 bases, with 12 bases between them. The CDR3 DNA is TGTGCCTGGAGTGTACTGACAGGATTAGCCAAAAACATTCAGTACTTC. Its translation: CAWSVLTGLAKNIQYF.

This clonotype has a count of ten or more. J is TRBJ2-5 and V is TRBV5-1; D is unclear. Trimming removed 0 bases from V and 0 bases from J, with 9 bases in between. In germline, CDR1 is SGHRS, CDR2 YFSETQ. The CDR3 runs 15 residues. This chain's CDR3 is CASSLEGHHQETQYF. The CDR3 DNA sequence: TGCGCCAGCAGCTTGGAGGGCCACCACCAAGAGACCCAGTACTTC.

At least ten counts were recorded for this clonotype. CDR3 DNA: TGTGCCAGCAGCCAAGATCGGGGCTATGAGCAGTTCTTC. This codes for CASSQDRGYEQFF. This rearrangement joins TRBV3-1 to TRBJ2-1; either TRBD1 or TRBD2 may fit D (5 bases each). The CDR3 is made up of 13 amino acids. Germline values: CDR1 LGHDT, CDR2 YNNKEL (reference sequence). V was cut by 0 bases and J by 8 bases, with 8 bases left in between.

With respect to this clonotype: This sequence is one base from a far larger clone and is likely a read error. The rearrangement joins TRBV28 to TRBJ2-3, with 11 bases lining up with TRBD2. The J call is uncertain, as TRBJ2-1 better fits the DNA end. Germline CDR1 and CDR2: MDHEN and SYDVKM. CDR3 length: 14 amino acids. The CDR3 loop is CAGSSGRVNNEQFF. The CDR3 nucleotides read TGTGCCGGCAGTAGCGGGAGGGTCAACAATGAGCAGTTCTTC.

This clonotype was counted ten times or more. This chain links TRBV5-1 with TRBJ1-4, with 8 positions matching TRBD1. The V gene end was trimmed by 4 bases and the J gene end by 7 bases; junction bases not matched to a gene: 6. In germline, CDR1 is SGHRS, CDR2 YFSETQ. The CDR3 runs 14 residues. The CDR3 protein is CASSLRTGTEKLFF. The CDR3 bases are TGCGCCAGCAGCCTAAGGACAGGGACTGAAAAACTGTTTTTT. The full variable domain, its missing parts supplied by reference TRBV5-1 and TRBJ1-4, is KAGVTQTPRYLIKTRGQQVTLSCSPISGHRSVSWYQQTPGQGLQFLFEYFSETQRNKGNFPGRFSGRQFSNSRSEMNVSTLELGDSALYLCASSLRTGTEKLFFGSGTQLSVL.

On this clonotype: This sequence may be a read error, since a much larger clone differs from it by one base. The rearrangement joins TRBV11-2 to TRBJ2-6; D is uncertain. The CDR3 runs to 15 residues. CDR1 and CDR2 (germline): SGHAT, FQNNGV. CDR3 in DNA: TGTGCCTGCAGCTTAATGTACTCTGGGGCCAACGTCCTGACTTTC. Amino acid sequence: CACSLMYSGANVLTF. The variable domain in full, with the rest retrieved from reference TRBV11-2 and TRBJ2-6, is EAGVAQSPRYKIIEKRQSVAFWCNPISGHATLYWYQQILGQGPKLLIQFQNNGVVDDSQLPKDRFSAERLKGVDSTLKIQPAKLEDSAVYLCACSLMYSGANVLTFGAGSRLTVL.

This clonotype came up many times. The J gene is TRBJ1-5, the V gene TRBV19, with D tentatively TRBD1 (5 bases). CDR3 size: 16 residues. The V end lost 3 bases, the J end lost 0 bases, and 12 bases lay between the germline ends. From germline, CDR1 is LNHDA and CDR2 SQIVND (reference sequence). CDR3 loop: CASSIWQGDSNQPQHF. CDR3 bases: TGTGCCAGTAGTATTTGGCAGGGCGATAGCAATCAGCCCCAGCATTTT.

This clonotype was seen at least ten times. The CDR3 reads CATSDPGTSEEARQFF. CDR3 DNA: TGTGCCACCAGTGACCCAGGGACTAGCGAGGAGGCGCGGCAGTTCTTC. The chain combines TRBV24-1 with TRBJ2-1; TRBD2 matches 10 bases. The CDR3 is 16 amino acids. The V and J ends lost 4 bases and 12 bases, in that order; junction bases with no gene match: 14. Germline V gives CDR1 KGHDR, CDR2 SFDVKD.